This T cell receptor beta chain was captured in a study of CD8+CD57+ T cells in acquired aplastic anemia. Background on the study: Sorted CD4+ plus CD8+ cells gave DNA averaging about 3 ug. On average, healthy donors gave around 9.8 million reads for CD4+ cells. General study results and limits: The number of CD8+ CDR3 sequences shared by patients and controls was twenty-nine. The study found no significant CD8+ Simpson's diversity difference between patients and controls.

As regards this clonotype: What it binds is unknown.

Germline V CDR1 and CDR2: SGHTS, YDEGEE. The CDR3 length is 15 residues. V lost 0 bases, J lost 2 bases, and 12 bases lay in between. Researchers used genomic DNA as the template to profile TCR beta VDJ and CDR3. TCRdb called the reads again in MiXCR, with one record for every CDR3 protein. The table has about 210,000 distinct CDR3 sequences, roughly 33% seen once. The sample comprised sorted CD4+, CD8+, or CD8+CD57+ T cells (not recorded which) from PBMCs. The rearrangement links TRBV5-8 to TRBJ2-7; D possibly corresponds to TRBD1 (5 bases). This receptor was obtained from a human donor in good health, serving as a control. The CDR3 DNA sequence: TGTGCCAGCAGCTTGGGTGGGGCAGGAGCCTACGAGCAGTACTTC. It encodes CASSLGGAGAYEQYF.